Shown below are 14 T cell receptor beta chains from a single sample sequenced in a study of CD8 T cells in ankylosing spondylitis. TCRdb analysed the 5' RACE reads with MiXCR anew, one entry per CDR3 protein. Of about 130,000 distinct CDR3 sequences in the sample, 6% to 8.5% are singletons; the top ten hold over 9%. Sequencing was carried out using blood, either unsorted or a sorted T cell fraction (not recorded which). Receptors were obtained from a male donor with ankylosing spondylitis or in good health (not recorded which).

This clonotype has at least ten counts. This chain links TRBV5-1 with TRBJ2-1; tentative D call: TRBD2 (6 bases). The V gene lost 2 bases and the J gene lost 1 base, with 10 bases spanning the gap. Germline values: CDR1 SGHRS, CDR2 YFSETQ. The CDR3 is made up of 15 amino acids. The CDR3 nucleotides are TGCGCCAGCAGCTTCTCGGAGGGGTCCTACAATGAGCAGTTCTTC. Amino acid sequence: CASSFSEGSYNEQFF.

The chain couples TRBV7-2 to TRBJ1-3; D remains ambiguous. The germline V gene encodes CDR1 SGHTA and CDR2 FQGNSA. Trimming took off 2 bases at V and 9 bases at J, with 17 bases between the two ends. This CDR3 is 15 amino acids long. The DNA for the CDR3 is TGTGCCAGCAGCTTAACGCTAGGCGGAAAGAGCACCATATATTTT. This translates into CASSLTLGGKSTIYF.

This clonotype has a count of ten or more. The V call is TRBV12-3 or TRBV12-4, the J call TRBJ2-7; D is undetermined. Trimming left V 6 bases short and J 4 bases short, with 7 bases between. The CDR3 loop spans 11 amino acids. The DNA of the CDR3 is TGTGCCAGCAGGTTCCAATACGAGCAGTACTTC. Translation gives CASRFQYEQYF.

This clonotype was counted many times. This chain uses TRBV5-1 with TRBJ2-1; possibly TRBD1 for D (6 bases). Germline V CDR1 and CDR2: SGHRS, YFSETQ. V was clipped by 1 base and J by 5 bases, with 13 bases between them. This CDR3 comprises 15 residues. Here the CDR3 DNA reads TGCGCCAGCAGCTTGATCACAGGGAACAACAATGAGCAGTTCTTC. This gives the protein CASSLITGNNNEQFF.

The table lists this clonotype with many counts. The CDR3 region is CASSLFRDSPYNEQFF. CDR3 in DNA: TGCGCCAGCAGCTTGTTCAGGGACTCACCCTACAATGAGCAGTTCTTC. The V and J genes are TRBV5-1 and TRBJ2-1, with D maybe TRBD2 (6 bases). Germline V gene sequence: CDR1 SGHRS, CDR2 YFSETQ. CDR3 size: 16 residues. Trimming pared 1 base from V and 2 bases from J, leaving 13 bases between.

There are a few counts of this clonotype. This sequence joins TRBV7-9 and TRBJ1-2; D uncertain. CDR1 SEHNR and CDR2 FQNEAQ come from the germline V gene (reference sequence). The CDR3 is 14 amino acids. The ends were cut back, 1 base at V and 4 bases at J, with 10 bases in the middle. The CDR3 DNA sequence: TGTGCCAGCAGCTTAGAAGTAGGGAGCTATGGCTACACCTTC. Residues: CASSLEVGSYGYTF.

The chain joins TRBV20-1 to TRBJ2-3; 7 bases match TRBD1. The CDR3 contains 15 residues. The V and J ends lost 2 bases and 3 bases, in that order; junction bases with no gene match: 8. Germline-derived CDR1 and CDR2 are DFQATT and SNEGSKA (reference sequence). The CDR3 nucleotides are TGCAGTGCTAGAACAGGGGATGAGCGGACAGATACGCAGTATTTT. It codes for CSARTGDERTDTQYF.

This clonotype was detected ten times or more. The J gene is TRBJ1-2, the V gene TRBV5-6, with TRBD1 identical over 9 bases. J lost 8 bases, V lost 2 bases, and 4 bases had no gene match. Per the germline V gene, CDR1 is SGHDT and CDR2 is YYEEEE. The CDR3 loop spans 13 amino acids. CDR3 DNA: TGTGCCAGCAGCTTACCCGGGACAGGGGGCTACACCTTC. Protein: CASSLPGTGGYTF.

In its sample, this clonotype was seen many times. V gene TRBV12-3 or TRBV12-4 combines with J gene TRBJ2-2, with TRBD1 matching over 9 bases. The CDR3 spans 15 residues. The ends lost 6 bases at V and 5 bases at J; junction bases unmatched: 7. The CDR3 DNA is TGTGCCAGCAGCCTCAACAGGGGGCGAACCGGGGAGCTGTTTTTT. Its translation: CASSLNRGRTGELFF.

This clonotype has just a few counts. J is TRBJ2-3 and V is TRBV7-6; D is perhaps TRBD2 (7 bases). The CDR3 sequence is 15 residues long. Germline V gives CDR1 SGHVS, CDR2 FNYEAQ. The germline V and J ends were trimmed by 7 bases and 4 bases, with 18 bases remaining between them. CDR3 in DNA: TGTGCCAGCAATAGGGGGGGAGGGCCCGCAGATACGCAGTATTTT. The encoded protein is CASNRGGGPADTQYF.

This clonotype was picked up many times. As DNA, the CDR3 is TGTGCCAGCAGTGTTGGTGGGGGGACTGAAGCTTTCTTT. Amino acid sequence: CASSVGGGTEAFF. The chain links TRBV6-1 to TRBJ1-1; TRBD1 is a possible D gene (5 bases). Between the trimmed V and J ends, which lost 4 bases and 5 bases, there was a span of 11 bases. The germline V gene has CDR1 MNHNS and CDR2 SASEGT. The CDR3 contains 13 residues.

This clonotype was counted at least ten times. V usage is TRBV12-3 or TRBV12-4 and J usage is TRBJ1-2; D gene ambiguous. The V gene lost 2 bases and the J gene lost 4 bases, with 11 bases spanning the gap. The CDR3 is made up of 14 amino acids. The CDR3, as DNA: TGTGCCAGCAGTTTATTGGAGCTAGGCTATGGCTACACCTTC. It translates to CASSLLELGYGYTF.

This clonotype was seen repeatedly, ten times or more. The V gene is TRBV28, the J gene TRBJ1-5; possible D gene TRBD1, 6 bases. CDR3 size: 15 residues. Germline values: CDR1 MDHEN, CDR2 SYDVKM. Trimming pared 5 bases from V and 2 bases from J, leaving 13 bases between. This CDR3 is CASSIQGKGNQPQHF. CDR3 in DNA: TGTGCCAGCAGTATACAGGGAAAAGGCAATCAGCCCCAGCATTTT.

J is TRBJ2-3 and V is TRBV25-1; D not resolved. Looked up from germline, CDR1 is MGHDK and CDR2 is SYGVNS. The CDR3 length is 14 residues. Trimming took 3 bases from V and 2 from J, leaving 9 bases between them. CDR3 sequence (DNA): TGTGCCAGCAGTGATGATTTGACCACAGATACGCAGTATTTT. Protein product: CASSDDLTTDTQYF.